The present TCR beta chain was sequenced within a study of shared clonotypes between healthy human individuals. V was trimmed by 7 bases and J by 0 bases, leaving 14 bases between them. This CDR3 spans 16 amino acids. CDR1 SGHRS and CDR2 YFSETQ come from the germline V gene. Authors' data handling: From ImmunoSEQ came sequences covering only the junction and carrying no quality scores, so filtering differed. Measured with immunoSEQ multiplex PCR; TCRdb has only the in-frame clones, and not every one. Clonal size and the V and J genes are those of that table, whereas D and trimming came from the DNA. The sample holds around 1,000,000 clones; approximately 77% are singletons and the top ten take 0.89%.

The chain employs TRBV5-1 and TRBJ2-6; tentative D call: TRBD2 (6 bases). This TCR derives from a man between 18 and 29 years old in good health. Some clones in this sample may be carry-over from other donors' samples. The sample consisted of memory CD4+ T cells from PBMCs. The subset: CD45RA-negative fraction. The CDR3 coding sequence is TGCGCCAGCTCCCAAGGAGGGAACTCTGGGGCCAACGTCCTGACTTTC. It specifies CASSQGGNSGANVLTF.